The 2 T cell receptor beta chains below come from one sample, sequenced in a study of radiotherapy plus CTLA-4 blockade in lung cancer. The data were produced by immunoSEQ multiplex PCR, yet TCRdb's version contains in-frame clones alone and is incomplete. The sample holds fewer than 75,000 clones, around 87% seen once. Sample: peripheral blood, taken from a patient treated with radiotherapy plus ipilimumab. The receptors derive from a human donor with non-small cell lung cancer that progressed on radiotherapy plus ipilimumab.

The chain has TRBV5-4 and TRBJ2-1; TRBD2 is a possible D gene (6 bases). This CDR3 is built from 15 residues. V dropped 4 bases and J dropped 1 base, with 12 bases sitting between them. Germline loops: CDR1 SGHNT, CDR2 YYREEE (reference sequence). CDR3 in amino acids: CASSAQRGSYNEQFF. CDR3 sequence (DNA): TGTGCCAGCAGCGCTCAACGGGGGTCCTACAATGAGCAGTTCTTC.

This clone was observed a few times. The chain joins TRBV7-9 to TRBJ2-7; the match to TRBD1 covers 7 bases. This CDR3 spans 17 amino acids. Trimming took 5 bases from V and 1 from J; bases not matched to a gene: 14. Germline V gene lookup returns CDR1 SEHNR and CDR2 FQNEAQ (reference sequence). CDR3 sequence: CASSPPLGTVDSYEQYV. The CDR3 DNA is TGTGCCAGCAGCCCCCCCCTGGGGACAGTTGATTCCTACGAGCAGTACGTC.